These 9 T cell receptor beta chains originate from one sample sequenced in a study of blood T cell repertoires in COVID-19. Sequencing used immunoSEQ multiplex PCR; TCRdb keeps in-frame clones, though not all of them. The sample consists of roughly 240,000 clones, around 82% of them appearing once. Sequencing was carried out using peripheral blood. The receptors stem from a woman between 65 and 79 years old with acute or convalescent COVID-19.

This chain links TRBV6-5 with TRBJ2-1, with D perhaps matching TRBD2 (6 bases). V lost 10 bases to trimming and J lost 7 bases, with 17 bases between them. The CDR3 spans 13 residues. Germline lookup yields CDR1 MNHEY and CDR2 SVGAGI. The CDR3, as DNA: TGTGCCACTAAGACTAGTTTGGTAAATGAGCAGTTCTTC. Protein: CATKTSLVNEQFF.

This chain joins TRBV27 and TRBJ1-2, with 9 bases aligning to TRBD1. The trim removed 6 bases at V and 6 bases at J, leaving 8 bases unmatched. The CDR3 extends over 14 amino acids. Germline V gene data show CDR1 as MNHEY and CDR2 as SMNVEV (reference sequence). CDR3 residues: CASRSGQGWHGYTF. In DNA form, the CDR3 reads TGTGCCAGCAGATCGGGACAGGGTTGGCATGGCTACACCTTC.

The CDR3 sequence: CASSQGPSWGGEQFF. CDR3 coding DNA: TGTGCCAGCAGCCAAGGGCCTAGCTGGGGGGGTGAGCAGTTCTTC. The rearrangement joins TRBV14 to TRBJ2-1; 7 bases match TRBD2. J was trimmed by 9 bases and V by 1 base; bases with no gene match: 9. The germline V gene encodes CDR1 SGHDN and CDR2 FVKESK. The CDR3 covers 15 residues.

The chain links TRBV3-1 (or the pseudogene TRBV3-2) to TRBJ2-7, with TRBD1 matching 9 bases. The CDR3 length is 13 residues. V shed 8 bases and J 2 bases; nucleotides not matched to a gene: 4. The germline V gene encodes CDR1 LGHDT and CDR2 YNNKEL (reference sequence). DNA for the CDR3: TGTGCCAGCGGTACAGGGGGCGCCTACGAGCAGTACTTC. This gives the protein CASGTGGAYEQYF.

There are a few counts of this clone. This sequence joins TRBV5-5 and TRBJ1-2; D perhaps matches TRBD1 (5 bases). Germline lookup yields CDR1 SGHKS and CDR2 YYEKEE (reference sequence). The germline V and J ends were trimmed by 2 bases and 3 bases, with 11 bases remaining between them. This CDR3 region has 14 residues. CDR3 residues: CASSFPRDDYGYTF. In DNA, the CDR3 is TGTGCCAGCAGCTTTCCCAGGGATGACTATGGCTACACCTTC.

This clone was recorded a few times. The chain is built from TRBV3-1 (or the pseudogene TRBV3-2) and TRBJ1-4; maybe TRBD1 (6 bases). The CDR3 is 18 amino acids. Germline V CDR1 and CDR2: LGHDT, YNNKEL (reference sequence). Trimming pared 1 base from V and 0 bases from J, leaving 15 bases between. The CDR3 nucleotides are TGTGCCAGCAGCCAAGCTGGGACACACGCCACAACTAATGAAAAACTGTTTTTT. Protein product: CASSQAGTHATTNEKLFF.

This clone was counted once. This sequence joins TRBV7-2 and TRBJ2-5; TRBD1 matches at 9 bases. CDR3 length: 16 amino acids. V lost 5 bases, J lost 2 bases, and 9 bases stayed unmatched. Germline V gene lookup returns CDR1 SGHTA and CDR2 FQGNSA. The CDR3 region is CASSQNGQGSQETQYF. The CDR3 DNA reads TGTGCCAGCAGCCAAAACGGACAGGGGTCTCAAGAGACCCAGTACTTC.

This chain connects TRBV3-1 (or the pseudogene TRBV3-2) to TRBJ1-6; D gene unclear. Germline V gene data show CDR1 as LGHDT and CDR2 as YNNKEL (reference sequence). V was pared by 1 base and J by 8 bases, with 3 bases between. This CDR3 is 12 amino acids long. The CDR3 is CASSQAYSPLHF. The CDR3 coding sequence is TGTGCCAGCAGCCAAGCATATTCACCCCTCCACTTT.

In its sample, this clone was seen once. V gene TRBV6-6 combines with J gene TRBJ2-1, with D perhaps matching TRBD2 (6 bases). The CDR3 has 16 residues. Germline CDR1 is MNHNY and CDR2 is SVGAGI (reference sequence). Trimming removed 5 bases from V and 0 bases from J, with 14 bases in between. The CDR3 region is CASSRTGTYSYNEQFF. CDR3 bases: TGTGCCAGCAGTCGAACCGGGACTTACTCCTACAATGAGCAGTTCTTC.